Listed below are T cell receptor beta chains from one sample, sequenced in a study of T-cell reconstitution after alpha-beta-depleted transplantation in children. TCRdb re-called the PCR reads with MiXCR, one entry per CDR3 protein. The sample has 70,000 or so distinct CDR3 sequences, 9.5% to 13% seen once; the top ten hold under 15%. The sample consisted of PBMCs, taken before TCRalphabeta/CD19-depleted stem cell transplant. These receptors were obtained from a boy aged 5-17 years with acute myeloid leukemia, due to receive a stem cell transplant. The CDR3 runs from the conserved cysteine through the conserved F or W. Each record gives: clone size, J gene, V gene, D gene, CDR3 DNA, CDR3 protein. D genes are given only for firm matches. Clone size, where shown, is once, few, many, or a class for clones that have expanded.

many TRBJ2-3 TRBV27 . TGTGCCAGCAGTTTTATCGGTAAAAACCGAGATACGCAGTATTTT CASSFIGKNRDTQYF
. TRBJ1-4 TRBV7-9 . TGTGCCAGCGTCCCCGGGACCGCCTATGCAACTAATGAAAAACTGTTTTTT CASVPGTAYATNEKLFF
many TRBJ2-1 TRBV27 . TGTGCCAGCAGGGACCTTCGGGGCGGATACTCCTACAATGAGCAGTTCTTC CASRDLRGGYSYNEQFF
many TRBJ2-3 TRBV20-1 . TGCAGTGCTAACGACGGAGGAACCTACACAGATACGCAGTATTTT CSANDGGTYTDTQYF
many TRBJ2-3 TRBV4-3 TRBD2 TGCGCCAGCAGCCAAGATCGGTCTAGCGGGAGTAGATTCAGAGATACGCAGTATTTT CASSQDRSSGSRFRDTQYF
. TRBJ2-3 TRBV20-1 . TGCAGTGCTAGAGATTTCGCTAGCATCTACACAGATACGCAGTATTTT CSARDFASIYTDTQYF
many TRBJ2-3 TRBV28 . TGTGCCAGCAGTTTGAGTGGCGGGGCGACAGATACGCAGTATTTT CASSLSGGATDTQYF
many TRBJ2-5 TRBV11-2 . TGTGCCAGCAGCAGGGGACAAACTCTTTTACAAGAGACCCAGTACTTC CASSRGQTLLQETQYF
many TRBJ1-5 TRBV29-1 TRBD1 TGCAGCGTCAGCAAAGGGACAGGTAATCAGCCCCAGCATTTT CSVSKGTGNQPQHF
. TRBJ1-1 TRBV30 . TGTGCCTGTCTTCGACAGCCACGGAACACTGAAGCTTTCTTT CACLRQPRNTEAFF
many TRBJ2-5 TRBV5-1 . TGCGCCAGCACAGGGGTCGAGACCCAGTACTTC CASTGVETQYF
many TRBJ2-6 TRBV12-3/TRBV12-4 TRBD1 TGTGCCAGCAGCGACAGGGAATTCACTGGGGCCAACGTCCTGACTTTC CASSDREFTGANVLTF
. TRBJ1-1 TRBV11-1 . TGTGCCAGCAGCTTAGCCCCGGGTAACACTGAAGCTTTCTTT CASSLAPGNTEAFF
many TRBJ1-1 TRBV20-1 . TGCAGCGGGAGAACATCGGGGCGACTGAACACTGAAGCTTTCTTT CSGRTSGRLNTEAFF
many TRBJ2-7 TRBV27 TRBD2 TGTGCCAGCAGTACTAGCGGGGTTCCTTACGAGCAGTACTTC CASSTSGVPYEQYF
many TRBJ2-1 TRBV7-6 TRBD1 TGTGCCAGCAGCCCGCGGGACAGGGGCAACAATGAGCAGTTCTTC CASSPRDRGNNEQFF
. TRBJ2-7 TRBV19 TRBD2 TGTGCCAGTAGTAAACTAGCGGGGCATGGGTCCTCCTACGAGCAGTACTTC CASSKLAGHGSSYEQYF
many TRBJ2-5 TRBV12-3/TRBV12-4 TRBD2 TGTGCCAGCAGTGAAGCGGGGGTTGAAGAGACCCAGTACTTC CASSEAGVEETQYF
many TRBJ2-3 TRBV29-1 . TGCAGCGTTGATGGGCGCCCCAGAAGTACAGATACGCAGTATTTT CSVDGRPRSTDTQYF
many TRBJ1-1 TRBV20-1 . TGCAGTGGCAGGACACAGCGGGAAGGCACTGAAGCTTTCTTT CSGRTQREGTEAFF
many TRBJ1-4 TRBV6-6 . TGTGCCAGCAGTTCCAGGGGATTGCTGTTTTTT CASSSRGLLFF
. TRBJ2-7 TRBV3-1 TRBD2 TGTGCCACCTGCCAAGCCGGGCTAGCGGATACTGGGAGGTACTTC CATCQAGLADTGRYF
many TRBJ2-7 TRBV7-2 . TGTGCCAGCAGCTTAATCCCGGGCCACTCCTACGAGCAGTACTTC CASSLIPGHSYEQYF
. TRBJ2-2 TRBV30 TRBD1 TGTGCCTGTACAGGGGGCTCGATCGGGGAGCTGTTTTTT CACTGGSIGELFF
few TRBJ2-5 TRBV15 TRBD2 TGTGCCACCAGCAGTCCGCGGGGGGGCCAGGAGACCCAGTACTTC CATSSPRGGQETQYF
. TRBJ2-1 TRBV20-1 TRBD2 TGCAGTGCGCTGACTAGCGGGGGGTTTGAGCAGTTCTTC CSALTSGGFEQFF
many TRBJ2-1 TRBV7-2 . TGTGCCAGCAGCTTAGATTTTATAAATGAGCAGTTCTTC CASSLDFINEQFF
many TRBJ2-1 TRBV7-2 . TGTGCCAGCAGCTTAGTGCCAAGACAGAATGAGCAGTTCTTC CASSLVPRQNEQFF
many TRBJ1-1 TRBV12-3/TRBV12-4 TRBD1 TGTGCCAGCAGTCCCGAGGACAGGGTGGGCGCTGAAGCTTTCTTT CASSPEDRVGAEAFF
many TRBJ2-1 TRBV7-9 . TGTGCCAGCAGCGCAGGAGGTGGGGAGCAGTTCTTC CASSAGGGEQFF
. TRBJ2-1 TRBV6-2/TRBV6-3 . TGTGCCAGCTGGACCTCGGGACTTCCCTACAATGAGCAGTTCTTC CASWTSGLPYNEQFF
many TRBJ1-4 TRBV10-3 . TGTGCCATCAGTGAGTTCCGGCCCCTCGGCGCAAATGAAAAACTGTTTTTT CAISEFRPLGANEKLFF
many TRBJ1-1 TRBV12-3/TRBV12-4 TRBD1 TGTGCCAGCAGTTCCCGACAGGGCCCGAAGGGAACTGAAGCTTTCTTT CASSSRQGPKGTEAFF
many TRBJ2-2 TRBV3-1 . TGTGCCAGCAGCCAAGACCGGCGGCGTGGGGCTGGCGGGGAGCTGTTTTTT CASSQDRRRGAGGELFF
many TRBJ2-3 TRBV2 TRBD1 TGTGCCAGCAGACGACAACCGGGACAGGGGAAGAATACGCAGTATTTT CASRRQPGQGKNTQYF
many TRBJ2-2 TRBV12-3/TRBV12-4 . TGTGCCAGCAGTTTCGTTGGGGTCACCGGGGAGCTGTTTTTT CASSFVGVTGELFF
many TRBJ1-5 TRBV12-3/TRBV12-4 . TGTGCCAGCAGTTTCCAGGGCAATCAGCCCCAGCATTTT CASSFQGNQPQHF
many TRBJ2-2 TRBV12-3/TRBV12-4 . TGTGCCAGCAGTTTAAGCCCAGGGGTCGTGACCGGGGAGCTGTTTTTT CASSLSPGVVTGELFF
few TRBJ1-4 TRBV30 . TGTGCCTGGACCGGGTCCTCTAATGAAAAACTGTTTTTT CAWTGSSNEKLFF
many TRBJ1-1 TRBV15 . TGTGCCACCAGCAGAGAGGATCAGGGATCGACTGAAGCTTTCTTT CATSREDQGSTEAFF
many TRBJ1-3 TRBV7-2 . TGTGCCAGCAGCTCAAGAAAGGGAAACACCATATATTTT CASSSRKGNTIYF
many TRBJ1-1 TRBV5-6 TRBD1 TGTGCCAGCAGCTGGACAGGGGGGACAGAAGCTTTCTTT CASSWTGGTEAFF
many TRBJ2-1 TRBV27 TRBD2 TGTGCCAGCAGTTTAGGACTATATAGCGGGAGGTTCTACAATGAGCAGTTCTTC CASSLGLYSGRFYNEQFF
many TRBJ2-3 TRBV5-1 TRBD2 TGCGCCAGCAGCCTGAGCGGGGGCACAGATACGCAGTATTTT CASSLSGGTDTQYF
. TRBJ1-2 TRBV12-3/TRBV12-4 . TGTGCCAGCAGTTTAAGGGGGACCTATGGCTACACCTTC CASSLRGTYGYTF
many TRBJ2-1 TRBV7-2 . TGTGCCAGCAGCCGGGACTGGGGAACATACAATGAGCAGTTCTTC CASSRDWGTYNEQFF
many TRBJ2-1 TRBV20-1 TRBD2 TGCAGTGCGGATGACCTGCAGCGGGACTACAATGAGCAGTTCTTC CSADDLQRDYNEQFF
many TRBJ2-5 TRBV24-1 . TGTGCCACCAGTGATCCGGCGGGGTACCAAGAGACCCAGTACTTC CATSDPAGYQETQYF
few TRBJ2-7 TRBV20-1 TRBD2 TGCAGTGCTAGAGCCGAGATCACCTCCGGGGTAGGGGCGGGAGGGCCCCATGAGCAGTACTTC CSARAEITSGVGAGGPHEQYF
many TRBJ1-5 TRBV12-3/TRBV12-4 . TGTGCCAGCAGTTTAGAGGCAGGGTATTATAGCAATCAGCCCCAGCATTTT CASSLEAGYYSNQPQHF
many TRBJ1-1 TRBV12-3/TRBV12-4 TRBD1 TGTGCCAGCAGTTCCCCTCGGGACAGGGGGCTGAACACTGAAGCTTTCTTT CASSSPRDRGLNTEAFF
few TRBJ2-1 TRBV3-1 . TGTGCCAGCAGTGGACCTGGCGAGGGGATTCAGTTCTTC CASSGPGEGIQFF